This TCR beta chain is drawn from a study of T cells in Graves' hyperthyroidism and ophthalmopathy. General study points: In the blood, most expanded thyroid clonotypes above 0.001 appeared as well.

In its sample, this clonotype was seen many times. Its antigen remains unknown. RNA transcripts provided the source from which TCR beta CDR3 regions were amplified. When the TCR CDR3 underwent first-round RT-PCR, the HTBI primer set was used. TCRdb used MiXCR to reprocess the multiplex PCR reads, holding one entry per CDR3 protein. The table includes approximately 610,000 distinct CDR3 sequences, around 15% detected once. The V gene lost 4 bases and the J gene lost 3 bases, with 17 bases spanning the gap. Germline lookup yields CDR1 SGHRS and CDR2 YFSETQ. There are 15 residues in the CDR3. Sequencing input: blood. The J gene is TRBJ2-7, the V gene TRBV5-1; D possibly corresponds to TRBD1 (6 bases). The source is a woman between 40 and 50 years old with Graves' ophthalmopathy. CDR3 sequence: CASSPVPGQSYEQYF. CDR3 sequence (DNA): TGCGCCAGCAGCCCGGTACCGGGACAAAGCTACGAGCAGTACTTC.